The 32 T cell receptor beta chains given below trace back to one sample, sequenced in a study of control samples from healthy donors and cancer patients. Measured with immunoSEQ multiplex PCR; TCRdb has only the in-frame clones, and not every one. The sample lists fewer than 200,000 clones; 85% to 90% were seen once. The sample comprised blood. The receptor source for this set is a woman in her thirties in good health.

The rearrangement uses TRBV15 and TRBJ1-5; a possible D gene is TRBD1 (6 bases). Germline CDR1 reads LNHNV; CDR2 reads YYDKDF (reference sequence). The CDR3 is made up of 15 amino acids. V shed 3 bases and J shed 6 bases, with 15 bases lying between them. The CDR3 DNA is TGTGCCACCAGCAGGAGGACAGAAGGTAGTCAGCCCCAGCATTTT. It yields the protein CATSRRTEGSQPQHF.

The gene calls are TRBV6-5 and TRBJ2-7; 9 positions match TRBD1. Germline CDR1 MNHEY, CDR2 SVGAGI. V was pared by 6 bases and J by 2 bases, with 2 bases of the junction left unmatched. This CDR3 contains 13 residues. CDR3 loop: CASRQGAAYEQYV. CDR3 sequence (DNA): TGTGCCAGCAGACAGGGGGCAGCCTACGAGCAGTACGTC.

The CDR3 DNA reads TGCGCCAGCAGCTTGGTGGTACCGGGACAGGGGTTGAACACTGAAGCTTTCTTT. This translates into CASSLVVPGQGLNTEAFF. The chain joins TRBV5-1 to TRBJ1-1; 10 bases are a match to TRBD1. The J segment lost 0 bases and the V segment lost 0 bases, leaving 8 bases of the junction unmatched. Germline CDR1 reads SGHRS; CDR2 reads YFSETQ. The CDR3 is 18 amino acids. The full variable domain, completed using reference TRBV5-1 and TRBJ1-1, is KAGVTQTPRYLIKTRGQQVTLSCSPISGHRSVSWYQQTPGQGLQFLFEYFSETQRNKGNFPGRFSGRQFSNSRSEMNVSTLELGDSALYLCASSLVVPGQGLNTEAFFGQGTRLTVV.

This clone was detected a few times. The rearrangement uses TRBV3-1 (or the pseudogene TRBV3-2) and TRBJ1-6; D gene ambiguous. Germline V CDR1 and CDR2: LGHDT, YNNKEL (reference sequence). CDR3 length: 13 residues. V shed 2 bases and J shed 10 bases, with 9 bases lying between them. Here the CDR3 reads CASSQSLRSPLHF. The CDR3 coding sequence is TGTGCCAGCAGCCAAAGTTTGCGGTCACCCCTCCACTTT.

This clone has only a few counts. The V and J genes are TRBV7-9 and TRBJ1-2; no clear D. Per germline, CDR1 SEHNR and CDR2 FQNEAQ (reference sequence). The germline V and J ends were trimmed by 0 bases and 4 bases, with 12 bases remaining between them. The CDR3 runs to 15 residues. CDR3 nucleotide sequence: TGTGCCAGCAGCTTAGCGAGCATACGGGTCTATGGCTACACCTTC. Amino acid sequence: CASSLASIRVYGYTF.

The rearrangement joins TRBV2 to TRBJ1-4; D may be TRBD1 (6 bases). The CDR3 is made up of 16 amino acids. Germline lookup yields CDR1 SNHLY and CDR2 FYNNEI. Trimming shortened V by 3 bases and J by 4 bases, and 15 bases separated the two germline ends. The DNA of the CDR3 is TGTGCCAGCAGTGATAACCCAGGACAGTTTAATGAAAAACTGTTTTTT. Translation gives CASSDNPGQFNEKLFF.

The count of this clone is one. This sequence joins TRBV9 and TRBJ2-6, with TRBD2 matching over 13 bases. V was clipped by 4 bases and J by 12 bases; unmatched bases: 10. This CDR3 has 16 amino acids. Germline V gene lookup returns CDR1 SGDLS and CDR2 YYNGEE. The CDR3 spells CASSQPGLAGRSVLTF. The CDR3 coding sequence is TGTGCCAGCAGCCAACCGGGACTAGCGGGGAGGTCCGTCCTGACTTTC.

The chain joins TRBV4-1 to TRBJ2-7, with D possibly matching TRBD1 (6 bases). The germline gives CDR1 MGHRA, CDR2 YSYEKL. This CDR3 region has 13 residues. V was clipped by 3 bases and J by 4 bases, with 10 bases between them. CDR3 residues: CASSQAQGYEQYF. The CDR3 nucleotides are TGCGCCAGCAGCCAGGCACAGGGTTACGAGCAGTACTTC.

The genes are TRBV14 and TRBJ2-5; 9 nucleotides agree with TRBD1. Unmatched junction bases numbered 8, after V lost 1 base and J lost 5 bases. Per the germline V gene, CDR1 is SGHDN and CDR2 is FVKESK. CDR3 length equals 16 residues. The CDR3 bases are TGTGCCAGCAGCCAAGGGGCTTCCGGGACAGGGGAGACCCAGTACTTC. Its protein product is CASSQGASGTGETQYF.

The chain links TRBV28 to TRBJ1-4, with 7 bases that match TRBD1. Germline CDR1 MDHEN, CDR2 SYDVKM. The trim removed 6 bases at V and 4 bases at J, leaving 5 bases unmatched. The CDR3 extends over 14 amino acids. The CDR3 protein is CASRAGTDNEKLFF. For the CDR3, the DNA is TGTGCCAGCAGAGCAGGGACAGATAATGAAAAACTGTTTTTT.

V gene TRBV15 combines with J gene TRBJ1-1, with D unclear. With 0 bases removed from V and 4 bases from J, the gap between germline ends came to 6 bases. The germline gives CDR1 LNHNV, CDR2 YYDKDF (reference sequence). CDR3 length equals 13 residues. The CDR3 spells CATSRDRGTEAFF. In DNA form, the CDR3 reads TGTGCCACCAGCAGAGATCGGGGCACTGAAGCTTTCTTT.

V gene TRBV2 combines with J gene TRBJ2-1; TRBD2 matches at 9 bases. The CDR3 totals 13 residues. Per the germline V gene, CDR1 is SNHLY and CDR2 is FYNNEI. Trimming removed 6 bases from V and 8 bases from J; junction bases left unmatched: 5. For the CDR3, the DNA is TGTGCCAGCAGAATAATAGCGGGAGATGAGCAGTTCTTC. The encoded protein is CASRIIAGDEQFF. The full variable domain, its missing parts supplied by reference TRBV2 and TRBJ2-1, is EPEVTQTPSHQVTQMGQEVILRCVPISNHLYFYWYRQILGQKVEFLVSFYNNEISEKSEIFDDQFSVERPDGSNFTLKIRSTKLEDSAMYFCASRIIAGDEQFFGPGTRLTVL.

CDR3 bases: TGTGCCAGCAGCGTCCGACAGGGAGGCAGTGAAAAACTGTTTTTT. Its translation: CASSVRQGGSEKLFF. V gene TRBV9 combines with J gene TRBJ1-4; 7 bases fit TRBD1. Losses at the gene ends were 2 bases for V and 7 bases for J; bases not matched to a gene: 8. The germline gives CDR1 SGDLS, CDR2 YYNGEE. CDR3 length: 15 amino acids.

V and J are TRBV14 and TRBJ2-7; 7 bases line up with TRBD1. The J segment lost 2 bases and the V segment lost 0 bases, leaving 4 bases of the junction unmatched. CDR1 SGHDN and CDR2 FVKESK come from the germline V gene. This CDR3 region has 15 residues. The CDR3 bases are TGTGCCAGCAGCCAAGATGACAGGGCCGCCTACGAGCAGTACTTC. This translates into CASSQDDRAAYEQYF.

The chain carries TRBV5-4 and TRBJ1-2; TRBD1 aligns across 8 bases. The CDR3 extends over 15 amino acids. Germline lookup yields CDR1 SGHNT and CDR2 YYREEE (reference sequence). The junction had 13 bases not matched to a gene; V was cut back by 0 bases and J by 12 bases. CDR3 sequence reads: CASSLDLQGAMGHTF. CDR3 sequence (DNA): TGTGCCAGCAGCTTGGATCTTCAGGGGGCGATGGGCCACACCTTC. Full variable domain (remainder filled in from reference TRBV5-4 and TRBJ1-2): ETGVTQSPTHLIKTRGQQVTLRCSSQSGHNTVSWYQQALGQGPQFIFQYYREEENGRGNFPPRFSGLQFPNYSSELNVNALELDDSALYLCASSLDLQGAMGHTFGSGTRLTVV.

The gene calls are TRBV27 and TRBJ2-2; TRBD1 is a possible D gene (5 bases). CDR1 and CDR2 (germline): MNHEY, SMNVEV (reference sequence). The CDR3 runs to 15 residues. The V gene lost 3 bases and the J gene lost 5 bases, with 13 bases spanning the gap. Here the CDR3 DNA reads TGTGCCAGCAGTTTTCAAGGGGCAGAAACCGGGGAGCTGTTTTTT. Translated, it gives CASSFQGAETGELFF.

The chain recombines TRBV28 with TRBJ2-7; D not resolved. V gave up 7 bases and J gave up 2 bases, with 18 bases separating them. CDR3 length equals 15 residues. The germline gives CDR1 MDHEN, CDR2 SYDVKM. CDR3 nucleotides: TGTGCCAGCAAGGGTGTCTCCTCCCTACCCTACGAGCAGTACTTC. Protein: CASKGVSSLPYEQYF.

The rearrangement links TRBV7-8 to TRBJ1-2; D is perhaps TRBD1 (6 bases). This CDR3 is built from 16 residues. Germline V gene sequence: CDR1 SGHVS, CDR2 FQNEAQ. With 3 bases removed from V and 2 bases from J, the gap between germline ends came to 16 bases. The CDR3 region is CASSFTQGQGNYGYTF. CDR3 DNA: TGTGCCAGCAGCTTTACCCAGGGCCAGGGGAACTATGGCTACACCTTC.

The CDR3 coding sequence is TGTGCCAGCACGGGGGGTGCCGGCACTGAAGCTTTCTTT. Its translation is CASTGGAGTEAFF. The chain employs TRBV6-4 and TRBJ1-1; the D gene is possibly TRBD1 (5 bases). Germline values: CDR1 MRHNA, CDR2 SNTAGT. This CDR3 has 13 residues. The V end was cut by 7 bases, the J end by 4 bases, with 13 bases between.

The genes are TRBV2 and TRBJ2-3, with 13 bases aligning to TRBD2. CDR1 is SNHLY, CDR2 FYNNEI, per germline. V trimming: 6 bases; J trimming: 3 bases; junction bases outside the gene matches: 12. The CDR3 covers 18 residues. The CDR3 nucleotides read TGTGCCAGCAGCACACCGGGACTAGCGGGATTGGTGACAGATACGCAGTATTTT. Its protein is CASSTPGLAGLVTDTQYF.

The chain recombines TRBV6-5 with TRBJ1-3; 7 nucleotides line up with TRBD1. This CDR3 has 15 residues. V gave up 2 bases and J gave up 3 bases; unmatched junction bases: 4. Germline CDR1 reads MNHEY; CDR2 reads SVGAGI. The CDR3 sequence is CASSYRQGVGNTIYF. CDR3 nucleotide sequence: TGTGCCAGCAGTTACCGGCAGGGGGTTGGAAACACCATATATTTT.

V gene TRBV10-3 combines with J gene TRBJ1-6, with D hard to call. Trimming took off 3 bases at V and 9 bases at J, with 9 bases between the two ends. The germline V gene has CDR1 ENHRY and CDR2 SYGVKD. The CDR3 has 13 amino acids. CDR3 DNA sequence: TGTGCCATCAGTGACATTGAGAGTTCACCCCTCCACTTT. This sequence encodes CAISDIESSPLHF.

This clone was seen just once. The chain links TRBV29-1 to TRBJ2-5, with 9 bases that match TRBD1. Per germline, CDR1 SQVTM and CDR2 ANQGSEA. The CDR3 has 12 amino acids. V gave up 8 bases and J gave up 5 bases; unmatched junction bases: 6. CDR3 DNA: TGCAGCTCTGGGGACAGGGCGGAGACCCAGTACTTC. Translation: CSSGDRAETQYF.

The chain combines TRBV11-2 with TRBJ1-6; no reliable D call. The germline gives CDR1 SGHAT, CDR2 FQNNGV. The CDR3 runs 15 residues. Trimming stripped 1 base from V and 4 bases from J, with 8 bases between. The DNA of the CDR3 is TGTGCCAGCAGCTTAGGCCCGGGGTATAATTCACCCCTCCACTTT. It codes for CASSLGPGYNSPLHF.

The rearrangement uses TRBV24-1 and TRBJ1-2; D is unclear. V was cut by 3 bases and J by 5 bases, with 6 bases left in between. This CDR3 contains 12 residues. In germline, CDR1 is KGHDR, CDR2 SFDVKD. The CDR3 DNA reads TGTGCCACCAGTGATCTAGCTTATGGCTACACCTTC. This sequence encodes CATSDLAYGYTF.

This clone occurred once. For the CDR3, the DNA is TGTGCCAGCAGCTTGACAGGGGGCACTGAAGCTTTCTTT. Protein sequence: CASSLTGGTEAFF. This chain uses TRBV11-2 with TRBJ1-1; 9 nucleotides align to TRBD1. Germline V CDR1 and CDR2: SGHAT, FQNNGV. The CDR3 runs to 13 residues. The V gene end was trimmed by 3 bases and the J gene end by 4 bases; junction bases not matched to a gene: 0.

The chain carries TRBV3-1 (or the pseudogene TRBV3-2) and TRBJ2-3, with 13 nucleotides matching TRBD2. The germline V gene encodes CDR1 LGHDT and CDR2 YNNKEL (reference sequence). The V gene end was trimmed by 2 bases and the J gene end by 0 bases; junction bases not matched to a gene: 14. The CDR3 consists of 21 residues. The CDR3 sequence: CASSQRPRTSGGLVSTDTQYF. The CDR3 DNA reads as TGTGCCAGCAGCCAAAGGCCCCGGACTAGCGGGGGTTTGGTGAGCACAGATACGCAGTATTTT.

This chain joins TRBV28 and TRBJ2-3; tentative D call: TRBD1 (6 bases). Trimming shortened V by 6 bases and J by 2 bases, and 15 bases separated the two germline ends. Germline V gene sequence: CDR1 MDHEN, CDR2 SYDVKM. This CDR3 has 15 amino acids. The chain's CDR3 is CASRNAGEPTDTQYF. CDR3 in DNA: TGTGCCAGCAGAAACGCAGGGGAACCCACAGATACGCAGTATTTT.

The chain links TRBV11-2 to TRBJ2-3; D remains unclear. The germline V and J ends were trimmed by 5 bases and 2 bases, with 2 bases remaining between them. CDR1 and CDR2 (germline): SGHAT, FQNNGV. The CDR3 runs 11 residues. In nucleotides, the CDR3 is TGTGCCAGCAGCCACACAGATACGCAGTATTTT. Translated, it gives CASSHTDTQYF. Full variable domain (outside the CDR3, taken from reference TRBV11-2 and TRBJ2-3): EAGVAQSPRYKIIEKRQSVAFWCNPISGHATLYWYQQILGQGPKLLIQFQNNGVVDDSQLPKDRFSAERLKGVDSTLKIQPAKLEDSAVYLCASSHTDTQYFGPGTRLTVL.

The chain recombines TRBV5-1 with TRBJ2-2; no firm D call. CDR1 is SGHRS and CDR2 is YFSETQ in the germline V gene. V was shortened by 0 bases and J by 1 base, with 13 bases between the two germline ends. The CDR3 spans 17 residues. The CDR3 bases are TGCGCCAGCAGCTTGGGCTCTGGGTTCGGGAACACCGGGGAGCTGTTTTTT. The encoded protein is CASSLGSGFGNTGELFF.

The chain uses TRBV5-4 and TRBJ1-3; D uncertain. Trimming stripped 0 bases from V and 1 base from J, with 8 bases between. Germline V gene sequence: CDR1 SGHNT, CDR2 YYREEE (reference sequence). The length of the CDR3 is 15 residues. The CDR3 protein is CASSLGGASGNTIYF. CDR3 DNA sequence: TGTGCCAGCAGCTTGGGGGGAGCATCTGGAAACACCATATATTTT.

V usage is TRBV6-1 and J usage is TRBJ2-3; the D gene is possibly TRBD1 (6 bases). Trimming left V 1 base short and J 4 bases short, with 18 bases between. CDR3 size: 17 residues. The germline V gene encodes CDR1 MNHNS and CDR2 SASEGT. CDR3 sequence reads: CASSEVGVQGVADTQYF. In nucleotides, the CDR3 is TGTGCCAGCAGTGAAGTGGGGGTACAGGGCGTAGCAGATACGCAGTATTTT.